A single sample is the source of the 32 T cell receptor delta chains below, sequenced in a study of γδ T cells in repeated Plasmodium falciparum infection. TCRdb re-called clones from the multiplex PCR reads via CATT. The data contain 50,000 to 60,000 delta-chain clones, 1.5% to 2% of them singletons. Flow sorting of PBMC yielded separate Vgamma9/Vdelta2+ and Vdelta2-negative gammadelta T cell populations for bulk repertoire analysis. The source material was gamma-delta T cells from blood. Every receptor here comes from a pool of human donors (malaria-infected and uninfected, not separated).

This clone has more than one count but fewer than ten. A read error is the likely source, as a far larger clone sits one nucleotide away. Other DNA sequences in this sample translate to the same CDR3. The gene calls are TRDV2 and TRDJ1, with unresolved D. No J segment appears in TCRdb, so it was assigned here by matching the sequence to germline. The CDR3 contains 15 residues. CDR1 and CDR2 from the germline V gene are GEAIGNYY and EKD. The V gene lost 1 base and the J gene lost 0 bases, with 11 bases spanning the gap. The CDR3 bases are TGTGCCTGTGACACAGTGTCCTCCCACACCGATAAACTCATCTTT. As protein: CACDTVSSHTDKLIF.

For this clone: The translation of this DNA and the TCRdb protein of a much larger clone differ at residue 14, probably owing to a read error; the protein shown here is translated from the DNA. The gene calls are TRDV1 and TRDJ1, with 9 bases that match TRDD2. TCRdb gives no J gene; it was assigned here by matching the DNA to germline. Germline assignment: CDR1 TSWWSYY and CDR2 QGS. This CDR3 is 21 amino acids long. Germline trimming cut 1 base from V and 1 base from J; bases unmatched to any gene: 19. The CDR3 nucleotides are TGTGCTCTTGGGGAACCCTTCCTACACGGGATCGGACCTCCTCTCACCGATAAACTCATCTTT. This gives the protein CALGEPFLHGIGPPLTDKLIF.

This clone occurred a few times. A far larger clone is just one base off, so this is likely a read error. Other nucleotide sequences in the sample specify the same CDR3. The V gene call is TRDV1, and the J gene call is absent; the tabulated D call, TRDD3, remains unverified against the DNA. The V gene's germline CDR1 is TSWWSYY and CDR2 QGS. The CDR3 covers 23 residues. The CDR3 bases are TGTGCTCTTGGGGACACCTTACAGTTTTCCTACGTCCGGGGGATCGTAACTTACGATAAACTTATCTTT. Translation gives CALGDTLQFSYVRGIVTYDKLIF.

This clone was counted only a few times. The protein TCRdb gives is from a much larger clone and does not agree with this DNA's translation at residue 18, likely a read error; the protein shown here comes from the DNA. DNA of the CDR3: TGTGCTCTTGGGGAACTCGTTGGCTCATTGTACTGGGGGAGCCCGTACACCAATAAACTCATCTTT. Its translation is CALGELVGSLYWGSPYTNKLIF. The chain carries TRDV1 and TRDJ1; TRDD3 matches 9 bases. No J segment appears in TCRdb, so it was assigned here by matching the sequence to germline. The germline V gene encodes CDR1 TSWWSYY and CDR2 QGS. This CDR3 is 22 amino acids long.

This clone was detected a few times. The likely explanation is a read error, given a far larger clone one base away. Other DNA sequences in this specimen translate into the identical CDR3. V is TRDV1 and J is TRDJ1; 12 positions match TRDD3. No J gene is reported in TCRdb; it was inferred here by comparing the DNA with germline. J was trimmed by 3 bases and V by 0 bases; bases with no gene match: 14. The CDR3 is made up of 20 amino acids. Per the germline V gene, CDR1 is TSWWSYY and CDR2 is QGS. In DNA, the CDR3 is TGTGCTCTTGGGGAACTACGTCCTTACTGGGGGATACCTCGTGCCGATAAACTCATCTTT. It specifies CALGELRPYWGIPRADKLIF.

As for this clone: One base separates it from a far larger clone, so it is likely a read error. Other DNA sequences within the sample encode an identical CDR3. The rearrangement links TRDV2 to TRDJ1; 8 bases are a match to TRDD3. The J gene, left out of TCRdb, was set here by checking the DNA against germline. The germline gives CDR1 GEAIGNYY, CDR2 EKD. Unmatched junction bases numbered 8, after V lost 0 bases and J lost 0 bases. The CDR3 covers 17 residues. The CDR3 spells CACDTLLGGENTDKLIF. The CDR3 bases are TGTGCCTGTGACACCTTACTGGGGGGAGAGAACACCGATAAACTCATCTTT.

This clone was recorded at least ten times. TCRdb lists the protein of a much larger clone for this DNA, which differs at residue 15, so this is likely a read error; the protein given here is translated from the DNA itself. This sequence joins TRDV1 and TRDJ1; TRDD3 matches at 12 bases. V shed 5 bases, J shed 7 bases, and the junction held 20 bases outside the gene matches. The CDR3 runs 19 residues. Germline assignment: CDR1 TSWWSYY and CDR2 QGS. The DNA for the CDR3 is TGTGCTCTTGGGAAACCTTTCCTACTGGGGGATACAGGGGCCGGTAAACTCATCTTT. This codes for CALGKPFLLGDTGAGKLIF.

This clone was recorded at least ten times. A far more abundant clone sits one base away, making this likely a read error. The identical CDR3 is also encoded by other nucleotide sequences in the sample. Here the CDR3 reads CASAYEGFLGDTDKLIF. The CDR3 DNA reads TGTGCCTCCGCCTACGAAGGGTTTCTGGGGGACACCGATAAGCTCATCTTT. V gene assignment gives TRDV3, but the J gene was left uncalled; the DNA was not used to check the table's D call, TRDD3. Germline V lookup: CDR1 TVYSNPD, CDR2 GDNSRS (reference sequence). CDR3 length equals 17 residues.

In its sample, this clone was seen a few times. A far larger clone differs by one base, so this is likely a read error. This sample includes further DNA sequences coding for the same CDR3. The V call is TRDV3, the J call TRDJ1, with 13 bases lining up with TRDD3. TCRdb records no J gene; here it was assigned by comparing the DNA to germline. This CDR3 contains 21 residues. The germline V gene has CDR1 TVYSNPD and CDR2 GDNSRS (reference sequence). V was pared by 5 bases and J by 2 bases, with 26 bases of the junction left unmatched. The CDR3 sequence is CARNANVPLHWGIRKTDKLIF. The CDR3 nucleotides read TGTGCCCGGAACGCCAATGTCCCGCTCCACTGGGGGATACGGAAAACCGATAAACTCATCTTT.

Worth noting for this clone: One base separates it from a far larger clone, so it is likely a read error. Other nucleotide sequences in the sample specify the same CDR3. The V and J genes are TRDV1 and TRDJ1, with 13 positions matching TRDD3. TCRdb does not report a J gene; here it was assigned by matching the DNA to germline references. Germline values: CDR1 TSWWSYY, CDR2 QGS. This CDR3 region has 24 residues. V lost 4 bases, J lost 0 bases, and 26 bases stayed unmatched. The chain's CDR3 is CALGGPSLDYWGIRRTRYTDKLIF. CDR3 nucleotide sequence: TGTGCTCTTGGGGGACCGAGTCTCGACTACTGGGGGATACGCCGCACTCGGTACACCGATAAACTCATCTTT.

The count of this clone is one. The V gene call is TRDV1, and the J gene call is absent; TRDD3 is the table's D call and was not checked against the DNA. In germline, CDR1 is TSWWSYY, CDR2 QGS. CDR3 length: 21 amino acids. The CDR3 region is CARDKHRRDWGIPPYTDKPIF. In DNA, the CDR3 is TGTGCTCGGGACAAACACCGTCGGGACTGGGGGATCCCTCCGTACACCGATAAACCCATCTTT.

This clone was counted a few times. The same CDR3 also results from other DNA sequences found in this sample. V is TRDV1 and J is TRDJ1; 7 positions agree with TRDD2. Germline matching of the DNA provided the J gene here, since TCRdb leaves it blank. The germline V gene has CDR1 TSWWSYY and CDR2 QGS. V lost 0 bases to trimming and J lost 0 bases; unmatched junction nucleotides: 19. This CDR3 is built from 21 residues. CDR3 sequence reads: CALGELAFLRWWGEYTDKLIF. Written as DNA, the CDR3 is TGTGCTCTTGGGGAACTAGCATTCCTACGTTGGTGGGGCGAGTACACCGATAAACTCATCTTT.

Comment on this clone: Other DNA variants within this sample encode the same CDR3. The chain has TRDV2 and TRDJ1; 8 bases are a match to TRDD3. Since TCRdb gives no J gene, matching the DNA to germline was used here to assign it. After removal of 0 bases from V and 3 bases from J, the junction contained 14 bases not matched to a gene. Per germline, CDR1 GEAIGNYY and CDR2 EKD. The CDR3 sequence is 18 residues long. The CDR3: CACDTLSDWGESPDKLIF. The CDR3 DNA is TGTGCCTGTGACACCCTTTCGGACTGGGGGGAAAGCCCCGATAAACTCATCTTT.

Points on this clone: The protein recorded in TCRdb matches a much larger clone and deviates from this DNA's translation at residue 9, suggesting a read error; the protein here is obtained by translating the DNA. The CDR3 DNA reads as TGTGCTCTTGGGGGCCCGCCATCTGCACTGGGGGATGTTGCCGGGGTGATCGATAAACTCATCTTT. The encoded protein is CALGGPPSALGDVAGVIDKLIF. The chain combines TRDV1 with TRDJ1; 10 nucleotides align to TRDD3. No J gene was available from TCRdb, and it was assigned here by a germline match of the DNA. Looked up from germline, CDR1 is TSWWSYY and CDR2 is QGS. This CDR3 comprises 22 residues. V gave up 4 bases and J gave up 4 bases; unmatched junction bases: 27.

In this sample, this clone turned up a few times. The protein TCRdb gives is from a much larger clone and does not agree with this DNA's translation at residue 27, likely a read error; the protein shown here comes from the DNA. TRDV3 is the V gene, and the J gene was not called; TRDD3, the table's D call, was not compared with the DNA. The CDR3 consists of 29 residues. CDR1 is TVYSNPD, CDR2 GDNSRS, per germline (reference sequence). CDR3: CAFPVPSYPRSANYWGIIVGAWDTRQKFF. CDR3 nucleotides: TGTGCCTTCCCCGTGCCTTCCTACCCCAGATCCGCCAATTACTGGGGGATAATCGTCGGGGCCTGGGACACCCGACAGAAGTTTTTC.

As to this clone: The same CDR3 can be traced to other DNA sequences in this sample. This chain joins TRDV1 and TRDJ1, with 10 bases fitting TRDD3. The J gene, not given by TCRdb, was assigned here from a germline match of the nucleotide sequence. CDR3 length equals 23 residues. The J segment lost 0 bases and the V segment lost 1 base, leaving 23 bases of the junction unmatched. Germline V CDR1 and CDR2: TSWWSYY, QGS. CDR3 coding DNA: TGTGCTCTTGGGGAACAAGGGTATTCCTACGCTATACTGGGGGATCTCTACACCGATAAACTCATCTTT. Translating gives CALGEQGYSYAILGDLYTDKLIF.

For this clone: This likely stems from a read error, as it lies one base from a far larger clone. Other nucleotide sequences from this sample produce the same CDR3. This chain's CDR3 is CALGELRPYWGIPRADKLIF. As DNA, the CDR3 is TGTGCTCTTGGGGAACTACGACCTTACTGGGGGATACCTCGAGCCGATAAACTCATCTTT. This chain uses TRDV1 with TRDJ1; TRDD3 agrees at 12 bases. No J segment appears in TCRdb, so it was assigned here by matching the sequence to germline. The CDR3 extends over 20 amino acids. Germline trimming cut 0 bases from V and 3 bases from J; bases unmatched to any gene: 14. Per germline, CDR1 TSWWSYY and CDR2 QGS.

This clone was found many times. TCRdb has a much larger clone's protein, which differs at residue 8 from the translation of this DNA, likely because of a read error; what is shown is the protein translated from the DNA. J is TRDJ1 and V is TRDV2, with no clear D. TCRdb carries no J gene annotation; the J gene was assigned here by matching the DNA with germline. V was cut by 0 bases and J by 1 base, with 11 bases left in between. CDR1 and CDR2 from the germline V gene are GEAIGNYY and EKD. This CDR3 comprises 15 residues. In DNA form, the CDR3 reads TGTGCCTGTGACACCGTATTGGGAAGCACCGATAAACTCATCTTT. Residues: CACDTVLGSTDKLIF.

By share, this clone ranks as medium-sized (0.01 to 0.1%). The identical CDR3 is also encoded by other nucleotide sequences in the sample. The V gene is TRDV3, the J gene TRDJ1, with 11 bases fitting TRDD3. The V segment lost 3 bases and the J segment 2 bases; nucleotides outside the gene matches: 17. The CDR3 loop spans 18 amino acids. Germline CDR1 TVYSNPD, CDR2 GDNSRS (reference sequence). CDR3 sequence reads: CALGLNWGISWRTDKLIF. The DNA of the CDR3 is TGTGCCTTGGGACTAAACTGGGGGATATCGTGGAGGACCGATAAACTCATCTTT.

This clone was recorded many times. It differs at one base from a far larger clone, so likely a read error. The sample holds other DNA sequences that translate to the same CDR3. The chain joins TRDV1 to TRDJ4; D is possibly TRDD3 (6 bases). The germline gives CDR1 TSWWSYY, CDR2 QGS. The V end was cut by 9 bases, the J end by 0 bases, with 14 bases between. The CDR3 loop spans 13 amino acids. The CDR3 sequence: CALESRYARPLIF. The CDR3 coding sequence is TGTGCTCTCGAGTCGCGATACGCCAGACCCCTGATCTTT.

A word on this clone: TCRdb's protein for this DNA is that of a much larger clone and differs from the translation at residue 5, likely a read error; the protein shown is the DNA translation. The chain links TRDV2 to TRDJ1; 10 bases line up with TRDD3. TCRdb supplies no J gene; here it was assigned by aligning the nucleotide sequence to germline. The CDR3 contains 21 residues. Germline CDR1 and CDR2: GEAIGNYY and EKD. The ends lost 3 bases at V and 0 bases at J; junction bases unmatched: 21. The chain's CDR3 is CACDLLSTVVGDTRNTDKLIF. CDR3 sequence (DNA): TGTGCCTGTGACCTCTTAAGTACCGTGGTGGGGGATACCCGAAACACCGATAAACTCATCTTT.

Only a few counts were recorded for this clone. A far larger clone lies a single base away; this is likely a read error. The same CDR3 also results from other DNA sequences found in this sample. The chain employs TRDV1 and TRDJ1; no firm D call. The CDR3 has 13 amino acids. The germline V gene has CDR1 TSWWSYY and CDR2 QGS. The V end lost 5 bases, the J end lost 5 bases, and 12 bases lay between the germline ends. The CDR3 loop is CALGRLRPDKLIF. CDR3 DNA sequence: TGTGCTCTTGGGCGCCTAAGGCCGGATAAACTCATCTTT.

The table lists this clone with a few counts. The TCRdb protein, from a much larger clone, departs from this DNA's translation at residue 20, likely by read error; the protein shown derives from the DNA. V gene TRDV1 was called; the J gene was not; the tabulated D call, TRDD3, remains unverified against the DNA. The germline CDR1 and CDR2 sequences are TSWWSYY and QGS. The length of the CDR3 is 22 residues. This CDR3 is CALGAPIHRVPYWGKYTDKFIF. CDR3 bases: TGTGCTCTTGGGGCTCCTATCCACCGAGTCCCGTACTGGGGGAAGTACACCGATAAATTCATCTTT.

This clone appeared a few times. The protein TCRdb lists belongs to a much larger clone and differs from this DNA's translation at residue 10, which points to a read error; the protein shown is made from the DNA. V gene TRDV2 combines with J gene TRDJ3, with 7 positions matching TRDD3. Since TCRdb gives no J gene, matching the DNA to germline was used here to assign it. After removal of 3 bases from V and 0 bases from J, the junction contained 13 bases not matched to a gene. The CDR3 is 20 amino acids. Germline V gives CDR1 GEAIGNYY, CDR2 EKD. The CDR3 DNA reads TGTGCCTGTGACCTTACTGGGGATGCCTGGAGCTCCTGGGACACCCGACAGATGTTTTTC. Its protein product is CACDLTGDAWSSWDTRQMFF.

This clone was detected many times. A far larger clone is only one base removed, so a read error is likely. This specimen includes other DNA sequences encoding the same CDR3. The CDR3 spells CACDTVKGQILGDTDRYTDKLIF. CDR3 bases: TGTGCCTGTGACACTGTAAAAGGTCAGATACTGGGGGATACGGACAGGTACACCGATAAACTCATCTTT. The chain combines TRDV2 with TRDJ1, with 13 bases identical to TRDD3. TCRdb lists no J gene, so it was determined here by aligning the DNA to germline. This CDR3 has 23 amino acids. The J segment lost 0 bases and the V segment lost 1 base, leaving 22 bases of the junction unmatched. CDR1 and CDR2 from the germline V gene are GEAIGNYY and EKD.

This clone was detected a few times. TCRdb records a much larger clone's protein for this DNA, with a difference at residue 8 that likely arises from a read error; the protein given is the translation of the DNA. The rearrangement uses TRDV3 and TRDJ1; 8 bases are shared with TRDD3. Here the J gene was assigned by germline matching of the DNA, as TCRdb has none. In germline, CDR1 is TVYSNPD, CDR2 GDNSRS (reference sequence). Trimming at V came to 0 bases and at J to 0 bases, leaving 21 bases not matched to a gene. The CDR3 length is 20 residues. CDR3 residues: CAFSPPTSTGGRPYTDKLIF. The CDR3 region has the DNA TGTGCCTTTAGTCCTCCTACCTCGACTGGGGGTAGACCGTACACCGATAAACTCATCTTT.

This clone was found many times. V usage is TRDV2 and J usage is TRDJ1; TRDD3 agrees at 8 bases. The CDR3 extends over 16 amino acids. Looked up from germline, CDR1 is GEAIGNYY and CDR2 is EKD. V was clipped by 1 base and J by 7 bases; unmatched bases: 13. CDR3 DNA sequence: TGTGCCTGTGACACACCTCCTGTACTGGGGGCATCTAAACTCATCTTT. Protein product: CACDTPPVLGASKLIF.

This clone was detected a few times. Since a far larger clone is one base different, this is likely a read error. The sample has other DNA sequences that encode this CDR3 too. The chain is built from TRDV2 and TRDJ1, with 8 bases fitting TRDD3. Here the J gene came from matching the DNA to germline, since TCRdb omits it. This CDR3 comprises 16 residues. Trimming removed 4 bases from V and 0 bases from J; junction bases left unmatched: 9. Germline CDR1 is GEAIGNYY and CDR2 is EKD. The CDR3 protein is CACDLLGDGYTDKLIF. The DNA of the CDR3 is TGTGCCTGTGATCTCCTGGGGGACGGGTACACCGATAAACTCATCTTT.

On this clone itself: The protein TCRdb lists belongs to a much larger clone and differs from this DNA's translation at residue 17, which points to a read error; the protein shown is made from the DNA. The chain combines TRDV3 with TRDJ1; D is possibly TRDD3 (10 bases). The J gene, missing from TCRdb, was assigned here through DNA to germline matching. V lost 0 bases and J lost 3, with 44 bases in between. The V gene's germline CDR1 is TVYSNPD and CDR2 GDNSRS (reference sequence). CDR3 length: 24 amino acids. The DNA of the CDR3 is TGTGCCTTTAGCTTACCAGACCAGGGCCTTCCTACCAGTACTGGGGGATGCGAGGCCGATAAACTCATCTTT. This translates into CAFSLPDQGLPTSTGGCEADKLIF.

A note on this clone: This likely traces to a read error, being one base from a far larger clone. This same CDR3 is encoded by further DNA sequences in the sample. V gene TRDV1 combines with J gene TRDJ1, with 7 nucleotides matching TRDD3. TCRdb lists no J gene, so it was determined here by aligning the DNA to germline. In germline, CDR1 is TSWWSYY, CDR2 QGS. The CDR3 runs 22 residues. The DNA of the CDR3 is TGTGCTCTTGGGGAACTCCCCCCCTACTTGACTACTGGGGCCTTGTACACCGACAAACTCATCTTT. The encoded protein is CALGELPPYLTTGALYTDKLIF.

The sample holds many counts of this clone. The translation of this DNA and the TCRdb protein of a much larger clone differ at residue 16, probably owing to a read error; the protein shown here is translated from the DNA. Here the CDR3 DNA reads TGTGCGTTCCACCCCTCTCCACCGAACGTACGGGATCGTTTGGGTGAACTCATCTTT. It is translated as CAFHPSPPNVRDRLGELIF. The rearrangement uses TRDV3 and TRDJ1; tentative D call: TRDD3 (5 bases). Germline V lookup: CDR1 TVYSNPD, CDR2 GDNSRS (reference sequence). The CDR3 is 19 amino acids.

A note on this clone: The protein held in TCRdb is that of a much larger clone and does not match this DNA's translation at residue 13, likely because of a read error; the protein shown is translated from the DNA. The V and J genes are TRDV1 and TRDJ1; tentatively, D is TRDD3 (7 bases). TCRdb lists no J gene, so it was determined here by aligning the DNA to germline. Germline loops: CDR1 TSWWSYY, CDR2 QGS. The CDR3 is made up of 20 amino acids. The V gene lost 3 bases and the J gene lost 8 bases, with 34 bases spanning the gap. The CDR3 DNA sequence: TGTGCTCTTGGGGAGCCCCCCTCCTACGGGCTGGGGGGTAGGCGCGGAAAACTCATCTTT. Its translation is CALGEPPSYGLGGRRGKLIF.